Below, 12 T cell receptor beta chains from the same sample are listed, as sequenced in a study of blood T cells in healthy people across ages. A sample-barcoded 5' primer and a J-beta primer mix were used in a second PCR of about 7 to 12 cycles. TCRdb reanalysed the 5' RACE reads using MiXCR and keeps one entry per CDR3 protein. The sample yields 1,500,000 or so distinct CDR3 sequences, approximately 59% seen once. The sequencing input was blood. Receptors originate from a man aged 18 to 29 in good health.

The CDR3 here is CASSSTGPADFYNEQFF. CDR3 coding DNA: TGCGCCAGCAGCTCTACTGGCCCAGCGGATTTTTACAATGAGCAGTTCTTC. J is TRBJ2-1 and V is TRBV5-1, with a weak D call TRBD2 (5 bases). The V gene lost 3 bases and the J gene lost 4 bases, with 20 bases spanning the gap. The CDR3 covers 17 residues. Germline CDR1 is SGHRS and CDR2 is YFSETQ. The full variable domain, rest sourced from reference TRBV5-1 and TRBJ2-1, is KAGVTQTPRYLIKTRGQQVTLSCSPISGHRSVSWYQQTPGQGLQFLFEYFSETQRNKGNFPGRFSGRQFSNSRSEMNVSTLELGDSALYLCASSSTGPADFYNEQFFGPGTRLTVL.

This chain's CDR3 is CSARSPGPEQFF. The CDR3 DNA sequence: TGCAGTGCTAGATCCCCGGGTCCTGAGCAGTTCTTC. The chain links TRBV20-1 to TRBJ2-1; D gene uncertain. CDR3 length: 12 amino acids. Per the germline V gene, CDR1 is DFQATT and CDR2 is SNEGSKA (reference sequence). With 2 bases removed from V and 9 bases from J, the gap between germline ends came to 11 bases.

The CDR3 loop reads CASSQVNDYEQYF. CDR3 DNA: TGCGCCAGCAGCCAAGTAAACGACTACGAGCAGTACTTC. V and J are TRBV4-1 and TRBJ2-7, with D unclear. The V end was cut by 1 base, the J end by 3 bases, with 7 bases between. The CDR3 contains 13 residues. Germline values: CDR1 MGHRA, CDR2 YSYEKL.

The chain uses TRBV6-1 and TRBJ2-1; 7 nucleotides match TRBD2. Germline loops: CDR1 MNHNS, CDR2 SASEGT. V was clipped by 1 base and J by 7 bases; unmatched bases: 7. The CDR3 runs 15 residues. The chain's CDR3 is CASSEEGRGGNEQFF. CDR3 bases: TGTGCCAGCAGTGAAGAGGGGAGGGGAGGAAATGAGCAGTTCTTC.

The rearrangement uses TRBV7-9 and TRBJ2-2; no reliable D call. CDR3 length: 13 amino acids. Germline V lookup: CDR1 SEHNR, CDR2 FQNEAQ (reference sequence). V was shortened by 5 bases and J by 6 bases, with 10 bases between the two germline ends. CDR3 nucleotides: TGTGCCAGCAGCCAACGAGAGGCCGGGGAGCTGTTTTTT. Translation gives CASSQREAGELFF.

This clonotype was detected a few times. The genes are TRBV4-1 and TRBJ1-4; perhaps TRBD1 as D (6 bases). The closer fit of TRBJ2-2 to the DNA end suggests the J call may be wrong. CDR3 length: 13 amino acids. Germline V lookup: CDR1 MGHRA, CDR2 YSYEKL. Written as DNA, the CDR3 is TGCGCCAGCAGCCAAAGGGGGTCCGGGGAGCTGTTTTTT. Its protein is CASSQRGSGELFF.

There are many counts of this clonotype. CDR3 sequence (DNA): TGTGCCAGCAGTTACTCGGACTACAATGAGCAGTTCTTC. Translation gives CASSYSDYNEQFF. V and J are TRBV6-2 or TRBV6-3 and TRBJ2-1; D ambiguous. V was pared by 0 bases and J by 3 bases, with 3 bases between. CDR1 is MNHEY, CDR2 SVGEGT, per germline. The CDR3 is made up of 13 amino acids.

The chain joins TRBV29-1 to TRBJ1-4; D ambiguous. Germline V gene sequence: CDR1 SQVTM, CDR2 ANQGSEA. V lost 5 bases and J 0 bases, leaving 10 bases between the germline ends. The CDR3 contains 14 residues. CDR3 sequence reads: CSVKRAATNEKLFF. DNA for the CDR3: TGCAGCGTTAAGAGGGCAGCAACTAATGAAAAACTGTTTTTT.

The gene calls are TRBV7-9 and TRBJ1-4; 9 bases line up with TRBD1. With 8 bases clipped from V and 8 bases from J, the junction kept 18 bases outside the gene matches. This CDR3 is built from 17 residues. Germline lookup yields CDR1 SEHNR and CDR2 FQNEAQ (reference sequence). CDR3 nucleotide sequence: TGTGCCAGCTCCTACGGTACCGCGGACAGGGGAGGAGAAAAACTGTTTTTT. It specifies CASSYGTADRGGEKLFF. The whole variable domain, filled in from reference TRBV7-9 and TRBJ1-4, reads DTGVSQNPRHKITKRGQNVTFRCDPISEHNRLYWYRQTLGQGPEFLTYFQNEAQLEKSRLLSDRFSAERPKGSFSTLEIQRTEQGDSAMYLCASSYGTADRGGEKLFFGSGTQLSVL.

This clonotype turned up a few times. The chain employs TRBV15 and TRBJ2-5, with D perhaps matching TRBD1 or TRBD2 (5 bases each). The CDR3 spans 14 residues. Deletions cut 0 bases from V and 4 bases from J, with 9 bases between. The germline gives CDR1 LNHNV, CDR2 YYDKDF (reference sequence). The CDR3 DNA reads as TGTGCCACCAGCAGAGAGGGGACGGGAGAGACCCAGTACTTC. Amino acid sequence: CATSREGTGETQYF.

This clonotype was picked up a small number of times. Mismatch with germline at one junction end may stem from a read error. The chain uses TRBV4-3 and TRBJ1-1; D ambiguous. Germline V lookup: CDR1 LGHNA, CDR2 YSLEER. The CDR3 is 13 amino acids. CDR3 DNA: TGCGCTAGCAGCCGGACCTTACTAACTGAAGCTTTCTTT. Protein product: CASSRTLLTEAFF.

The rearrangement uses TRBV7-8 and TRBJ2-2; TRBD2 matches at 8 bases. J was trimmed by 6 bases and V by 5 bases; bases with no gene match: 5. The CDR3 contains 14 residues. The germline CDR1 and CDR2 sequences are SGHVS and FQNEAQ. CDR3 nucleotides: TGTGCCAGCAGCCCGTCGGGGGGGCCCGGGGAGCTGTTTTTT. This translates into CASSPSGGPGELFF.